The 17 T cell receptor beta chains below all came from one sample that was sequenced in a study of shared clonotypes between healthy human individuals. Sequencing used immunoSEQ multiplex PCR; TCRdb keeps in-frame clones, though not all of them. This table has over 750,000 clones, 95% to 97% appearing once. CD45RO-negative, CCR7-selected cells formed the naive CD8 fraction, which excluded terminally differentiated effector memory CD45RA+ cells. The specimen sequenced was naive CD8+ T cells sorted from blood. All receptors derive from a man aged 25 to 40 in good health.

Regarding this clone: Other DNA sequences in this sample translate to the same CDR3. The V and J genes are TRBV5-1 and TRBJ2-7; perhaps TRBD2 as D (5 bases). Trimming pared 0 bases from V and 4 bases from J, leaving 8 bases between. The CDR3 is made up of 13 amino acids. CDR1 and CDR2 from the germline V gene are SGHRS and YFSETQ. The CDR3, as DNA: TGCGCCAGCAGCTTGGCCCCGGGGTACGAGCAGTACTTC. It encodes CASSLAPGYEQYF.

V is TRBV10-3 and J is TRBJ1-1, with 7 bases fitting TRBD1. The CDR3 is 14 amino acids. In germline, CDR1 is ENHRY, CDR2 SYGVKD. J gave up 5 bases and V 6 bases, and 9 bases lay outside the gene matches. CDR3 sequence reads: CAIRGTDQKTEAFF. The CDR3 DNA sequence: TGTGCCATCAGGGGGACAGATCAAAAGACTGAAGCTTTCTTT.

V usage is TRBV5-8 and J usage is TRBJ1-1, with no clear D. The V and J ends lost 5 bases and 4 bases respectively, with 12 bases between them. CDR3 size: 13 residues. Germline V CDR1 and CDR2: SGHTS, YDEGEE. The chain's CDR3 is CASSLPMGTEAFF. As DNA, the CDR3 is TGTGCCAGCAGTTTACCCATGGGCACTGAAGCTTTCTTT. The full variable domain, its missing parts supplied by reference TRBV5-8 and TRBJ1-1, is EAGVTQSPTHLIKTRGQQATLRCSPISGHTSVYWYQQALGLGLQFLLWYDEGEERNRGNFPPRFSGRQFPNYSSELNVNALELEDSALYLCASSLPMGTEAFFGQGTRLTVV.

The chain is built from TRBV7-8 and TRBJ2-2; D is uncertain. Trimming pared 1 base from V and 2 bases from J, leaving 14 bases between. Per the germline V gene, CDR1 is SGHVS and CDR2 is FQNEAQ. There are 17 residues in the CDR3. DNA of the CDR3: TGTGCCAGCAGCTTAGAGGCCTCCCATGCAAACACCGGGGAGCTGTTTTTT. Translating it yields CASSLEASHANTGELFF.

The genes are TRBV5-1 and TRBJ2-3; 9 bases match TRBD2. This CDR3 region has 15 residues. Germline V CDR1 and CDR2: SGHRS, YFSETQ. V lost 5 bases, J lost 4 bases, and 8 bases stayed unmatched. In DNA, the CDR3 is TGCGCCAGCAGTCGTGTTAGCGGGAGCGCAGATACGCAGTATTTT. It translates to CASSRVSGSADTQYF.

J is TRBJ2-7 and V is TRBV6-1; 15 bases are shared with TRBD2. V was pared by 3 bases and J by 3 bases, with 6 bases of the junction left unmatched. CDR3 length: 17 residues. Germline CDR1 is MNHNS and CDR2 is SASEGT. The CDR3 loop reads CASSEGPGLAGGYEQYF. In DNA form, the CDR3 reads TGTGCCAGCAGTGAGGGACCGGGACTAGCGGGGGGCTACGAGCAGTACTTC.

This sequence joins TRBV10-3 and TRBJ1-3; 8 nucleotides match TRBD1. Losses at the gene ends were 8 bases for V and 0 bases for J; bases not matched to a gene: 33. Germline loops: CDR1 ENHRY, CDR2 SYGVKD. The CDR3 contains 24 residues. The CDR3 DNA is TGTGCCATCGTAGTTTGTTTTTTATTTACGGGACAGGTTAAGGAAACGAGCTCTGGAAACACCATATATTTT. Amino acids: CAIVVCFLFTGQVKETSSGNTIYF.

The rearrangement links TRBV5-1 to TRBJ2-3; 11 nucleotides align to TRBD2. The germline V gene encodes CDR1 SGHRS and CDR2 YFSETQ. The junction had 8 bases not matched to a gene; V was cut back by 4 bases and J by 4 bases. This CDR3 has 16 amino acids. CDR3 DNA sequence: TGCGCCAGCAGCATACTAGCGGGAGTCGTCCCAGATACGCAGTATTTT. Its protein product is CASSILAGVVPDTQYF. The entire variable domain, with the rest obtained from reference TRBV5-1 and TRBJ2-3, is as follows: KAGVTQTPRYLIKTRGQQVTLSCSPISGHRSVSWYQQTPGQGLQFLFEYFSETQRNKGNFPGRFSGRQFSNSRSEMNVSTLELGDSALYLCASSILAGVVPDTQYFGPGTRLTVL.

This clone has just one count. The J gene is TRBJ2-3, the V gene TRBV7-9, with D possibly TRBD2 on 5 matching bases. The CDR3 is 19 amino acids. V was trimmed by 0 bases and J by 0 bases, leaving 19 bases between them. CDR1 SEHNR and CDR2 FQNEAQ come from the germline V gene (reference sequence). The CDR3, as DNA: TGTGCCAGCAGCTTAGCCACGGGGATCGGGTTCGGTAGCACAGATACGCAGTATTTT. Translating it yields CASSLATGIGFGSTDTQYF.

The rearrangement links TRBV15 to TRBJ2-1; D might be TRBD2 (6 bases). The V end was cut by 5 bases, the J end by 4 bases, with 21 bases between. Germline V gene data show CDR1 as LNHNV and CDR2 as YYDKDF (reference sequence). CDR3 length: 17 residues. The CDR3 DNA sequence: TGTGCCACCAGCTCCTCAGCCCCGGGACTCGCATACAATGAGCAGTTCTTC. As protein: CATSSSAPGLAYNEQFF. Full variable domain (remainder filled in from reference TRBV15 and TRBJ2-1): DAMVIQNPRYQVTQFGKPVTLSCSQTLNHNVMYWYQQKSSQAPKLLFHYYDKDFNNEADTPDNFQSRRPNTSFCFLDIRSPGLGDTAMYLCATSSSAPGLAYNEQFFGPGTRLTVL.

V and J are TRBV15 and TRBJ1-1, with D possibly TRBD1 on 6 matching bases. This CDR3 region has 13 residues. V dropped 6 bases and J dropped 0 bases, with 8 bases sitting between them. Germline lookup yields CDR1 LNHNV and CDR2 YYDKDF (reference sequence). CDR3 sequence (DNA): TGTGCCACCAGGGACAGAGTGAACACTGAAGCTTTCTTT. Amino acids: CATRDRVNTEAFF.

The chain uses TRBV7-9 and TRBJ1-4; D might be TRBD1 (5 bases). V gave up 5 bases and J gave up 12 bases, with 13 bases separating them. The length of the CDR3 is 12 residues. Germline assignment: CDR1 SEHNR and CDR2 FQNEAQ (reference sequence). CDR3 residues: CASSPTTGELFF. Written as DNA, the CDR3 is TGTGCCAGCAGCCCTACCACGGGGGAACTGTTTTTT.

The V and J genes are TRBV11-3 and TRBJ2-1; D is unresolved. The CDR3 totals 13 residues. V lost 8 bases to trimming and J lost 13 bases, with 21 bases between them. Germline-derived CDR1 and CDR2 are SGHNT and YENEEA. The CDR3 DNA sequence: TGTGCCAGCCCCTGTCGGGCCCCAGTTGCCCAGTTCTTC. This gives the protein CASPCRAPVAQFF.

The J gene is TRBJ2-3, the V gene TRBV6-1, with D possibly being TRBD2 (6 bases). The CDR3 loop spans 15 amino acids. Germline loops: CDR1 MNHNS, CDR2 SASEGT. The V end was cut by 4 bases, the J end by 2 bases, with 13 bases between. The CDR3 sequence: CASSARDFYTDTQYF. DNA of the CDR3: TGTGCCAGCAGTGCCCGGGACTTCTACACAGATACGCAGTATTTT.

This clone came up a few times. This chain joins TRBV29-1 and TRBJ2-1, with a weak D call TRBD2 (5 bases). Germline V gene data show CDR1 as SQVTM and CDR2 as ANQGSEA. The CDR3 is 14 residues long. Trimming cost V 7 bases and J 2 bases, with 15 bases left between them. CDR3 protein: CSGNGLSTYNEQFF. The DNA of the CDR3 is TGCAGCGGAAACGGACTCTCGACCTACAATGAGCAGTTCTTC.

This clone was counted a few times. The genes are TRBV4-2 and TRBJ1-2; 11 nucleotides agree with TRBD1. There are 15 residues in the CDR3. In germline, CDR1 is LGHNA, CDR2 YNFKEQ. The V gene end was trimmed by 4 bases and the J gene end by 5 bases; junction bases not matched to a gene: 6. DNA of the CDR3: TGTGCCAGCAGCCTGGGGACAGGGGGGAATTATGGCTACACCTTC. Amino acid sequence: CASSLGTGGNYGYTF.

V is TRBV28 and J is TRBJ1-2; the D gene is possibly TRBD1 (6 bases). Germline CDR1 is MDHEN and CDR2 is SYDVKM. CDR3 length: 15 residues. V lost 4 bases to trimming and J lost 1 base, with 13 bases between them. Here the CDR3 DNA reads TGTGCCAGCAGTTCGACAGGTGGGAGTAACTATGGCTACACCTTC. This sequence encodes CASSSTGGSNYGYTF.